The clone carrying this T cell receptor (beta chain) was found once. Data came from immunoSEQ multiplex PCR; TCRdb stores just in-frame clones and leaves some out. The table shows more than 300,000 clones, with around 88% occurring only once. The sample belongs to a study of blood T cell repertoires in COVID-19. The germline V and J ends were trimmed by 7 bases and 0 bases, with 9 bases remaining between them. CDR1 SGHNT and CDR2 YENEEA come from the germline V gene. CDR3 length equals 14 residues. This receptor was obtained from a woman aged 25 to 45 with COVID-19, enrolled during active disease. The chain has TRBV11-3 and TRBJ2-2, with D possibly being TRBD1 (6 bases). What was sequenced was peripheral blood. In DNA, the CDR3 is TGTGCCAGCACCGACAGGACGAACACCGGGGAGCTGTTTTTT. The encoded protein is CASTDRTNTGELFF. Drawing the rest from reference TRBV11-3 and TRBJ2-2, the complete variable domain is EAGVVQSPRYKIIEKKQPVAFWCNPISGHNTLYWYLQNLGQGPELLIRYENEEAVDDSQLPKDRFSAERLKGVDSTLKIQPAELGDSAVYLCASTDRTNTGELFFGEGSRLTVL.